Listed below are T cell receptor beta chains from one sample, sequenced in a study of T cell changes during pregnancy in multiple sclerosis. Generated by immunoSEQ multiplex PCR, the TCRdb table keeps only in-frame clones and is missing some. The data hold roughly 88,000 clones, with roughly 90% observed a single time. Here the sequenced sample was peripheral blood, taken in the first trimester of pregnancy. The receptors derive from a female donor with multiple sclerosis, enrolled in a pregnancy study. Both conserved end residues are trimmed from each CDR3. Fields, in order: J gene, V gene, CDR3 protein.

J: TRBJ2-6
V: TRBV5-1
CDR3: ASSLKPAGQGAGANVLT

J: TRBJ2-1
V: TRBV2
CDR3: ASSGTGTREFDEQF

J: TRBJ1-2
V: TRBV25-1
CDR3: ASSVTGGGGGYT

J: TRBJ2-5
V: TRBV29-1
CDR3: SVTGIGQETQY

J: TRBJ1-1
V: TRBV15
CDR3: ATSRDLRILNTEAF

J: TRBJ1-5
V: TRBV7-9
CDR3: ASSPQGARDNQPQH

J: TRBJ1-2
V: TRBV12-5
CDR3: ASASDRGGFNYGYT

J: TRBJ2-7
V: TRBV28
CDR3: ASSLGAGAGAFYEQY

J: TRBJ1-1
V: TRBV12-5
CDR3: ASGLETASNTEAF

J: TRBJ2-1
V: TRBV11-3
CDR3: ASSLDLRDRGGNEQF

J: TRBJ1-4
V: TRBV6-1
CDR3: ASSDRDRYEKLF

J: TRBJ2-1
V: TRBV19
CDR3: ASSPGGLYYNEQF

J: TRBJ1-5
V: TRBV7-2
CDR3: ASSLINLSGGKRPQH

J: TRBJ1-4
V: TRBV27
CDR3: ASSSYRATNEKLF

J: TRBJ2-2
V: TRBV5-5
CDR3: ASSPLAGELF

J: TRBJ2-7
V: TRBV7-2
CDR3: ASSLRQGRHSYEQY

J: TRBJ1-1
V: TRBV6-1
CDR3: ASTTGERDTEAF

J: TRBJ1-1
V: TRBV5-4
CDR3: ASSLALGAMNTEAF

J: TRBJ2-2
V: TRBV5-5
CDR3: ASSLGLERTGELF

J: TRBJ1-4
V: TRBV28
CDR3: ASSLTRGRLGNEKLF

J: TRBJ1-5
V: TRBV27
CDR3: ASSRRSGNQPQH

J: TRBJ2-7
V: TRBV18
CDR3: ASSFRTSGRAYEQY

J: TRBJ2-1
V: TRBV4-3
CDR3: ASSQGAGFYNEQF

J: TRBJ1-2
V: TRBV7-8
CDR3: ASSPTALAGYT

J: TRBJ1-2
V: TRBV2
CDR3: ASVSSGYT

J: TRBJ1-1
V: TRBV30
CDR3: AWSTGYEAF

J: TRBJ1-3
V: TRBV6-4
CDR3: ASTPTGGHSGNTIY

J: TRBJ2-7
V: TRBV6-6
CDR3: ASTFAGTGSYEQY

J: TRBJ2-4
V: TRBV27
CDR3: ASSQRGFSGSGNIQY

J: TRBJ1-4
V: TRBV2
CDR3: ASSELGYLGRLF

J: TRBJ1-1
V: TRBV18
CDR3: ASSAPRRMNTEAF

J: TRBJ1-1
V: TRBV15
CDR3: ATSRDRQLNTEAF

J: TRBJ2-3
V: TRBV9
CDR3: ASSVDSRTDTQY

J: TRBJ2-1
V: TRBV18
CDR3: ASSPILTSGKGNEQF

J: TRBJ2-5
V: TRBV7-7
CDR3: ASSYGTTKQQY

J: TRBJ2-7
V: TRBV7-9
CDR3: ASSLTGSHEQY

J: TRBJ2-7
V: TRBV15
CDR3: ATSRVSIRSTYEQY

J: TRBJ2-5
V: TRBV30
CDR3: AWRPTGGLRETQY

J: TRBJ2-5
V: TRBV7-6
CDR3: ASSLEGLAGVETQY

J: TRBJ2-5
V: TRBV2
CDR3: ASRDRGQETQY

J: TRBJ2-7
V: TRBV5-4
CDR3: ASSFLGLAGDYEQY

J: TRBJ1-2
V: TRBV25-1
CDR3: ASRDSYGYT

J: TRBJ1-2
V: TRBV9
CDR3: ASSAGQGLGYT

J: TRBJ2-7
V: TRBV2
CDR3: ASSARLTYEQY

J: TRBJ2-7
V: TRBV4-1
CDR3: ASSSTGDSSYEQY

J: TRBJ1-1
V: TRBV19
CDR3: ASSIGIKQGYTEAF

J: TRBJ1-4
V: TRBV19
CDR3: ASRTGTNEKLF

J: TRBJ1-1
V: TRBV5-1
CDR3: ASSLTGANTEAF

J: TRBJ1-5
V: TRBV30
CDR3: AWSTGVGNQPQH

J: TRBJ2-7
V: TRBV14
CDR3: ASSQGLTSGSYEQY

J: TRBJ1-1
V: TRBV6-5
CDR3: ASSYNTPGTEAF

J: TRBJ1-4
V: TRBV5-1
CDR3: ASSDSRDRGLATNEKLF